Listed here is a single T cell receptor (beta chain). Its antigen is unidentified. RNA, once extracted, was reverse transcribed into cDNA for use as the sequencing template. Produced via immunoSEQ multiplex PCR; TCRdb's table is partial and in-frame only. This table holds fewer than 250,000 clones, 35% to 45% found once. Noted treatment: oral pan-JAK inhibitor, 5-10 mg twice daily. From alopecia areata patients, lesional scalp punch biopsies and peripheral blood were collected. Germline V lookup: CDR1 GTSNPN, CDR2 SVGIG (reference sequence). Trimming left V 4 bases short and J 3 bases short, with 9 bases between. This CDR3 has 12 amino acids. These data are taken from a study of CD8+ T cells in alopecia areata. About the research overall: Tofacitinib administration to treated patients was oral, at 5 to 10 mg twice daily. Tofacitinib administration persisted for 6 to 18 months, succeeded by 6 months off drug.

Whole-study findings and limits: Normal skin's resident alphabeta T cells are also sequenced in scalp samples.

The chain couples TRBV30 to TRBJ1-1; the D is unclear. This TCR came from a human donor with alopecia areata. The sequences come from CD4+ T cells sorted from blood, collected at approximately week 30, from a patient treated with tofacitinib. CDR3 DNA: TGTGCCTGGAAAATCTCTCACACTGAAGCTTTCTTT. This gives the protein CAWKISHTEAFF.